This T cell receptor beta chain was captured in a study of molecular identifiers for immune sequencing clone quantification. TCRdb reprocessed the PCR reads via MiXCR and lists one record per CDR3 protein. The sample contains under 100,000 distinct CDR3 sequences, around 27% of which appear only once. The sequencing input was naive CD8+ T cells from blood, with Jurkat cell RNA spiked in. The subset is: FACS-sorted CD8+CD4-CCR7+CD45RA+ naive T cells. Every receptor here comes from a human donor in good health. Some libraries in this study had Jurkat cell RNA spiked in.

This clonotype was seen only a few times. Possible read error: a much larger clone is one base away. V is TRBV28 and J is TRBJ1-5; possible D gene TRBD1, 6 bases. Germline CDR1 reads MDHEN; CDR2 reads SYDVKM. The CDR3 length is 14 residues. The CDR3 loop is CASSWTDSNQPRHF. In DNA form, the CDR3 reads TGTGCCAGCAGTTGGACAGATAGCAATCAGCCCCGGCATTTT.